The 15 T cell receptor beta chains below all came from one sample that was sequenced in a study of cytomegalovirus exposure and HLA in healthy donors. This PCR relied on a set of 60 Vbeta primers and 13 Jbeta primers. Assay: immunoSEQ multiplex PCR; the TCRdb copy retains only in-frame clones and omits some. The data hold about 82,000 clones, with roughly 84% observed a single time. Material for sequencing was PBMCs. The receptor set was obtained from a man in his 70s in good health and CMV-seropositive.

As DNA, the CDR3 is TGTGCCAGCAGTTCTCCCGGGAGGGCCGCCACCGGGGAGCTGTTTTTT. Its translation is CASSSPGRAATGELFF. The gene calls are TRBV28 and TRBJ2-2, with 8 positions matching TRBD2. V was clipped by 4 bases and J by 4 bases; unmatched bases: 8. The CDR3 has 16 amino acids. CDR1 MDHEN and CDR2 SYDVKM come from the germline V gene.

The rearrangement links TRBV12-5 to TRBJ1-2, with D unclear. Trimming removed 3 bases from V and 4 bases from J, with 12 bases in between. Per germline, CDR1 LGHNT and CDR2 FRNRAP. The CDR3 loop spans 14 amino acids. The CDR3 loop is CASGFARGVYGYTF. The CDR3, as DNA: TGTGCTAGTGGTTTTGCCCGCGGGGTCTATGGCTACACCTTC.

V is TRBV30 and J is TRBJ2-5, with D perhaps TRBD2 (6 bases). The better agreement between TRBJ2-7 and the DNA end casts doubt on the J call. In germline, CDR1 is GTSNPN, CDR2 SVGIG (reference sequence). The CDR3 length is 14 residues. The CDR3 nucleotides are TGTGCCTGGAGTGTTAAAGGGGTTAGCGGCGAGCAGTACTTC. Amino acid sequence: CAWSVKGVSGEQYF.

This clone was seen only once. The genes are TRBV29-1 and TRBJ2-7, with a possible D match to TRBD1 (6 bases). From germline, CDR1 is SQVTM and CDR2 ANQGSEA. The germline V and J ends were trimmed by 7 bases and 6 bases, with 16 bases remaining between them. The CDR3 is 12 amino acids. DNA for the CDR3: TGCAGCGCCCAGGGGAGCTCCGGCGAGCAGTACTTC. Amino acids: CSAQGSSGEQYF.

The chain has TRBV7-9 and TRBJ2-3, with 7 bases matching TRBD2. The germline V gene has CDR1 SEHNR and CDR2 FQNEAQ (reference sequence). V shed 3 bases, J shed 6 bases, and the junction held 6 bases outside the gene matches. This CDR3 has 14 residues. The CDR3: CASSLGGSMDTQYF. The CDR3 DNA reads TGTGCCAGCAGCTTGGGCGGGAGCATGGATACGCAGTATTTT. Full variable domain (outside the CDR3, taken from reference TRBV7-9 and TRBJ2-3): DTGVSQNPRHKITKRGQNVTFRCDPISEHNRLYWYRQTLGQGPEFLTYFQNEAQLEKSRLLSDRFSAERPKGSFSTLEIQRTEQGDSAMYLCASSLGGSMDTQYFGPGTRLTVL.

The chain joins TRBV4-3 to TRBJ2-3; D possibly corresponds to TRBD2 (6 bases). Trimming pared 4 bases from V and 0 bases from J, leaving 11 bases between. Germline V gene data show CDR1 as LGHNA and CDR2 as YSLEER. The CDR3 totals 15 residues. The CDR3 DNA reads as TGCGCCAGCAGCCCAGGACTATTCAGCACAGATACGCAGTATTTT. This encodes CASSPGLFSTDTQYF.

V gene TRBV23-1 combines with J gene TRBJ2-5; TRBD1 is a possible D gene (6 bases). TRBV23-1 has ORF status, its function being uncertain. The ends were cut back, 2 bases at V and 9 bases at J, with 13 bases in the middle. The CDR3 covers 13 residues. CDR3 sequence: CASSQPGHPSQYF. CDR3 nucleotide sequence: TGCGCCAGCAGTCAACCGGGACACCCTTCCCAGTACTTC.

About this clone: The same CDR3 also results from other DNA sequences found in this sample. The chain recombines TRBV18 with TRBJ2-7; TRBD1 matches at 11 bases. The germline gives CDR1 KGHSH, CDR2 LQKENI. V dropped 3 bases and J dropped 2; count of bases not matched to a gene: 3. This CDR3 is built from 15 residues. CDR3 sequence reads: CASSPQGQGAYEQYF. CDR3 DNA: TGTGCCAGCTCACCTCAGGGACAGGGGGCCTACGAGCAGTACTTC.

The V and J genes are TRBV4-3 and TRBJ1-2, with no clear D. V lost 4 bases and J lost 0, with 12 bases in between. The CDR3 has 15 residues. In germline, CDR1 is LGHNA, CDR2 YSLEER. The CDR3 loop is CASSPRGEANYGYTF. The CDR3 DNA follows: TGCGCCAGCAGCCCCCGCGGAGAAGCTAACTATGGCTACACCTTC.

The chain combines TRBV19 with TRBJ2-1; TRBD1 agrees at 9 bases. This CDR3 comprises 14 residues. Trimming at V came to 2 bases and at J to 8 bases, leaving 4 bases not matched to a gene. From germline, CDR1 is LNHDA and CDR2 SQIVND (reference sequence). CDR3 nucleotide sequence: TGTGCCAGTAGTATACTACAGGGGGCGGATGAGCAGTTCTTC. This codes for CASSILQGADEQFF. The full variable domain, completed using reference TRBV19 and TRBJ2-1, is DGGITQSPKYLFRKEGQNVTLSCEQNLNHDAMYWYRQDPGQGLRLIYYSQIVNDFQKGDIAEGYSVSREKKESFPLTVTSAQKNPTAFYLCASSILQGADEQFFGPGTRLTVL.

The J gene is TRBJ2-3, the V gene TRBV28; TRBD1 aligns across 10 bases. V lost 7 bases to trimming and J lost 5 bases; unmatched junction nucleotides: 9. CDR3 size: 15 residues. CDR1 MDHEN and CDR2 SYDVKM come from the germline V gene. As DNA, the CDR3 is TGTGCCAGCACCCCCGGGACAGGGGTGCGAGATACGCAGTATTTT. Its translation is CASTPGTGVRDTQYF. Full variable domain (missing parts from reference TRBV28 and TRBJ2-3): DVKVTQSSRYLVKRTGEKVFLECVQDMDHENMFWYRQDPGLGLRLIYFSYDVKMKEKGDIPEGYSVSREKKERFSLILESASTNQTSMYLCASTPGTGVRDTQYFGPGTRLTVL.

The rearrangement uses TRBV6-6 and TRBJ1-1, with D perhaps TRBD1 (6 bases). The CDR3 length is 11 residues. Between the trimmed V and J ends, which lost 6 bases and 5 bases, there was a span of 7 bases. Germline assignment: CDR1 MNHNY and CDR2 SVGAGI (reference sequence). CDR3 DNA: TGTGCCAGCAGCAGGGGAACTGAAGCTTTCTTT. Translating gives CASSRGTEAFF.

This clone was seen more than once but under ten times. The gene calls are TRBV7-9 and TRBJ1-6; D gene uncertain. Trimming shortened V by 5 bases and J by 9 bases, and 17 bases separated the two germline ends. The CDR3 sequence is 15 residues long. CDR1 SEHNR and CDR2 FQNEAQ come from the germline V gene (reference sequence). As DNA, the CDR3 is TGTGCCAGCAGCCCTTGGGCAGGCTCAAGTTCACCCCTCCACTTT. Its protein product is CASSPWAGSSSPLHF.

The J gene is TRBJ1-1, the V gene TRBV6-5, with 7 positions matching TRBD1. The CDR3 has 14 residues. In germline, CDR1 is MNHEY, CDR2 SVGAGI. The ends lost 5 bases at V and 1 base at J; junction bases unmatched: 4. The CDR3 nucleotides read TGTGCCAGCAGTGACGGACAGGCGAACACTGAAGCTTTCTTT. It translates to CASSDGQANTEAFF.

CDR3 sequence: CASSLTSGGFPGELFF. CDR3 nucleotides: TGTGCCAGCAGCTTGACTAGCGGGGGGTTTCCCGGGGAGCTGTTTTTT. This rearrangement joins TRBV7-8 to TRBJ2-2, with 13 bases aligning to TRBD2. Germline CDR1 and CDR2: SGHVS and FQNEAQ. The V gene end was trimmed by 3 bases and the J gene end by 6 bases; junction bases not matched to a gene: 4. The CDR3 totals 16 residues.